Listed below are T cell receptor beta chains from one sample, sequenced in a study of blood T cell repertoires in COVID-19. Method: immunoSEQ multiplex PCR; TCRdb's copy keeps in-frame clones and lacks some. The sample holds approximately 210,000 clones, roughly 80% seen once. The sequencing input was peripheral blood. The source of these receptors is a woman aged 80 or older with COVID-19, enrolled during active disease. Each CDR3 is given with its conserved first and last residue. D genes are given only for firm matches. The size entry is marked missing in some rows and otherwise reads once, few, many or a size class.

>-|-|15|TRBV5-1|TRBJ2-3
TGCGCCAGCAGCAGGGGACACCCCGGCACAGATACGCAGTATTTT
CASSRGHPGTDTQYF
>-|TRBD1|17|TRBV28|TRBJ1-5
TGTGCCAGCAGCATATGGGGACAGGGGGGACGCAATCAGCCCCAGCATTTT
CASSIWGQGGRNQPQHF
>-|TRBD1|14|TRBV11-3|TRBJ2-7
TGTGCCAGCAGCTTAGGGACAGGGCCTTACGAGCAGTACTTC
CASSLGTGPYEQYF
>-|TRBD1|15|TRBV6-5|TRBJ2-7
TGTGCCAGCAAAAAGGACAGGGGATTCTCCTACGAGCAGTACTTC
CASKKDRGFSYEQYF
>-|-|15|TRBV7-8|TRBJ1-5
TGTGCCAGCAGCCGCCGGGACTCCCAAAGTCAGCCCCAGCATTTT
CASSRRDSQSQPQHF
>once|TRBD2|15|TRBV5-4|TRBJ2-1
TGTGCCAGCCTAACCGGGGGGGGGCCCTACAATGAGCAGTTCTTC
CASLTGGGPYNEQFF
>-|TRBD1|14|TRBV28|TRBJ1-1
TGTGCCAGCAGGCCGGGACAGGGGACGACTGAAGCTTTCTTT
CASRPGQGTTEAFF
>few|TRBD2|15|TRBV6-6|TRBJ2-3
TGTGCCAGCAAGGGAGCGGGGTTGGGGACAGATACGCAGTATTTT
CASKGAGLGTDTQYF
>few|-|14|TRBV6-2/TRBV6-3|TRBJ1-6
TGTGCCAGCAGTCCCAGGCCGGATAATTCACCCCTCCACTTT
CASSPRPDNSPLHF
>few|-|12|TRBV19|TRBJ1-4
TGTGCCAGTGGCGCCAGGGCTGAAAAACTGTTTTTT
CASGARAEKLFF
>-|TRBD1|13|TRBV10-3|TRBJ1-1
TGTGCCATCAGTGGACAGGGGGCCCCTGAAGCTTTCTTT
CAISGQGAPEAFF
>-|-|19|TRBV12-2|TRBJ1-2
TGTGCAAGTCGCTTAGAGGGAGCGGTGGATGGCTTCGGAACCTATGGCTACACCTTC
CASRLEGAVDGFGTYGYTF
>-|-|14|TRBV7-2|TRBJ1-6
TGTGCCAGCAGCTTAGGACAGAATAATTCACCCCTCCACTTT
CASSLGQNNSPLHF
>-|-|15|TRBV7-9|TRBJ1-4
TGTGCCAGCAGCCTCCAGACAGGCCTTAATGAAAAACTGTTTTTT
CASSLQTGLNEKLFF
>-|TRBD1|18|TRBV12-5|TRBJ1-2
TGTGCTAGTGGTTTGGTTCCGGCAGGGGGCCGCCGTAACTATGGCTACACCTTC
CASGLVPAGGRRNYGYTF
>few|-|14|TRBV11-3|TRBJ2-2
TGTGCCAGCAGCTTACTTAGGGAGACCGGGGAGCTGTTTTTT
CASSLLRETGELFF
>-|-|12|TRBV2|TRBJ2-1
TGTGCCAGCAGCCGTACCTACAATGAGCAGTTCTTC
CASSRTYNEQFF
>-|-|11|TRBV19|TRBJ1-2
TGTGCCAGTCGACAGAACTATGGCTACACCTTC
CASRQNYGYTF
>once|TRBD1|18|TRBV3-1/TRBV3-2|TRBJ2-4
TGTGCCAGCAGTCCCCGGGACAGGGGGCTGTTCGCCAAAAACATTCAGTACTTC
CASSPRDRGLFAKNIQYF
>-|-|15|TRBV7-9|TRBJ1-6
TGTGCCAGCAGCTTAGGAGGGCAGTGGAGTTCACCCCTCCACTTT
CASSLGGQWSSPLHF